This T cell receptor (beta chain) is from a study of blood T cell repertoires in COVID-19. Per germline, CDR1 SGHRS and CDR2 YFSETQ. This CDR3 has 15 residues. V was pared by 5 bases and J by 0 bases, with 7 bases of the junction left unmatched. Study processing details: The authors estimated nucleated cell counts from reference gene primer amplification. The assay was immunoSEQ multiplex PCR, and TCRdb's table has in-frame clones only and misses some. The V and J calls and clone size were taken over from that table, and D and trimming were inferred from the DNA. This table holds more than 75,000 clones, approximately 86% found once.

The rearrangement joins TRBV5-1 to TRBJ1-1; 7 bases line up with TRBD1. The material sequenced was peripheral blood. This clonotype was sampled from a woman between 70 and 85 years old with acute or convalescent COVID-19. The CDR3 DNA sequence: TGCGCCAGCAGGCCTAGGGGGCCCTTGAACACTGAAGCTTTCTTT. Translating it yields CASRPRGPLNTEAFF.